The source of this TCR beta chain is a study of T cell clonotyping in hematopoietic cell transplantation (dated by TCRdb to the early 2020s). Broadly, across the study: A total of around 140 blood samples were collected in the study from approximately 32 consecutive transplant recipients and their related donors. Patients were recruited between September 2015 and January 2017 and followed until late 2020 or death.

The time point label, read with the paper, signifies: 100 days after allo-HCT. Blood samples were obtained from recipients approximately 28 days before transplant and at days 30, 100 and 180 after transplant. Nuclei Lysis Solution was used to extract genomic DNA from fresh or cryopreserved unfractionated peripheral blood mononuclear cells. TCR beta CDR3 regions were amplified from genomic DNA with the immunoSEQ assay, a bias-controlled multiplex PCR using V- and J-specific primers. In a second PCR step, a proprietary barcode and Illumina adapter sequences were attached to the CDR3 amplicons. CDR3 libraries were sequenced on an Illumina MiSeq instrument. Concerning the study's data processing: Export and quality control were handled in immunoSEQ Analyzer 3.0, while downstream analyses relied on R Bioconductor and Immunarch. Only productive rearrangements in the normalized downsampled data set were used to calculate repertoire metrics. Clonotypes larger than 5 templates in the normalized cohort were defined as pathologically expanded. The Inverse Simpson Index served as the measure of repertoire diversity. To capture all clonotypes, the CMV-specificity analyses were run on the non-normalized data set. Sourced from immuneACCESS, this table was stored by TCRdb with only in-frame sequences that have V and J called. A share of the clones is absent; for the studies checked, an unresolved V gene accounts for under half, and the remainder has no known explanation. V and J calls and clone size follow that table, whereas D and trimming were derived from the DNA. The sample table holds about 29,000 clones, of which around nine tenths were seen once. The ten largest clones take up roughly a tenth of the sample.

On this clone itself: Its recognized antigen is unknown. Base quality data are lacking; no much larger clone is found one base away.

The research as a whole found: Broader posttransplant TCR repertoire diversity was predicted by donor and pretransplant recipient Inverse Simpson Index values. The sample size was limited, and because cells were not sorted, the contributions of CD4 and CD8 repertoires could not be separated. Only a small fraction of recipient repertoires overlapped donor repertoires, with over 95% appearing de novo at the given depth. After transplant, TCR diversity in recipients dropped, and pathologically expanded clonotypes increased progressively from day 30 to day 180.

The origin of this receptor is a female patient aged 50-60 years who had an allogeneic stem cell transplant from a related donor, so the T cells may come from the graft donor. Some clones in this sample may be carry-over from other donors' samples. The sample was PBMCs, taken 100 days after allogeneic stem cell transplant.

CDR3 sequence: CAISGQGREKLFF. The DNA sequence reads TGTGCCATCAGTGGTCAGGGACGGGAAAAACTGTTTTTT. The chain was built from TRBV10-3 and TRBJ1-4; 5 matching bases give a weak D call of TRBD1. Deletion took 4 bases off V and 8 bases off J, with a span of 11 bases between the germline ends. Sequences ENHRY (CDR1) and SYGVKD (CDR2) are obtained from the germline V gene. Inclusive of the bounding cysteine and phenylalanine, the CDR3 is 13 residues long. Only the CDR3 DNA stays, 39 bases, in frame from base 1.